Each of the 7 T cell receptor beta chains below was sequenced from the same sample in a study of T cell repertoires in cytomegalovirus infection. TCRdb reprocessed the reads via MiXCR and lists one record per CDR3 protein. The sample lists about 350,000 distinct CDR3 sequences; about 35% were seen once. No cognate antigen is known for these TCRs. The source was cultured PBMCs, collected from culture after CMV antigen stimulation. The receptor source for this set is a human donor in good health (CMV status not recorded). Some clones in this sample may be carry-over from other donors' samples.

In this sample, this clonotype turned up a few times. This CDR3 is CASIPSPDIYEQYF. The CDR3 region has the DNA TGTGCCAGCATCCCGAGTCCGGATATCTACGAGCAGTACTTC. The chain links TRBV7-2 to TRBJ2-7, with D hard to call. CDR3 size: 14 residues. Germline V gene data show CDR1 as SGHTA and CDR2 as FQGNSA. Trimming pared 7 bases from V and 3 bases from J, leaving 16 bases between.

In its sample, this clonotype was seen a few times. For the CDR3, the DNA is TGTGCCAGCAGTGAGGGACAGCGCCCGGTGCCCCAGCATTTT. Translation: CASSEGQRPVPQHF. The chain couples TRBV6-1 to TRBJ1-5; TRBD1 agrees at 7 bases. Germline V gene data show CDR1 as MNHNS and CDR2 as SASEGT. CDR3 length equals 14 residues. V was pared by 3 bases and J by 9 bases, with 8 bases of the junction left unmatched.

This clonotype was observed a single time. The chain recombines TRBV6-2 or TRBV6-3 with TRBJ2-7, with D possibly being TRBD2 (5 bases). V was trimmed by 2 bases and J by 5 bases, leaving 13 bases between them. The CDR3 extends over 14 amino acids. Germline loops: CDR1 MNHEY, CDR2 SVGEGT. This CDR3 reads CASSYQDSRDEQYF. The CDR3 DNA is TGTGCCAGCAGTTACCAGGACTCCCGGGACGAGCAGTACTTC.

The chain is built from TRBV12-3 or TRBV12-4 and TRBJ2-5; D ambiguous. Trimming left V 6 bases short and J 4 bases short, with 9 bases between. The CDR3 loop spans 12 amino acids. CDR3 protein: CASSPASETQYF. In nucleotides, the CDR3 is TGTGCCAGCAGCCCCGCCTCAGAGACCCAGTACTTC.

V is TRBV10-1 and J is TRBJ2-3; the D call may be TRBD1 or TRBD2 (5 bases each). The CDR3 sequence is 16 residues long. The ends were cut back, 0 bases at V and 5 bases at J, with 15 bases in the middle. Germline CDR1 and CDR2: WNHNN and SYGVQD (reference sequence). Here the CDR3 reads CASSESGTHIGDTQYF. The CDR3 coding sequence is TGCGCCAGCAGTGAGTCGGGGACCCATATTGGAGATACGCAGTATTTT.

This clonotype was recorded once. The chain uses TRBV29-1 and TRBJ2-7, with unresolved D. Germline V CDR1 and CDR2: SQVTM, ANQGSEA. The CDR3 totals 12 residues. With 2 bases removed from V and 0 bases from J, the gap between germline ends came to 5 bases. CDR3 protein: CSVERSSYEQYF. The CDR3 region has the DNA TGCAGCGTTGAACGGAGCTCCTACGAGCAGTACTTC.

V gene TRBV7-9 combines with J gene TRBJ2-5; no firm D call. The CDR3 consists of 16 residues. Germline V gene sequence: CDR1 SEHNR, CDR2 FQNEAQ (reference sequence). V lost 5 bases, J lost 4 bases, and 20 bases lay in between. The CDR3 nucleotides read TGTGCCAGCAGCCACCCTTCCGAAGCCTTGGGAGAGACCCAGTACTTC. Its translation: CASSHPSEALGETQYF.